One and the same sample provided the 5 T cell receptor beta chains below, sequenced in a study of vaccination and CD4 T cells after COVID-19 (dated by TCRdb to 2022 to 2024). The antigens these receptors bind are not known. The treatment or condition label, as the study defines it: approximately 10-day PBMC culture with coronavirus spike peptide pools or control peptides (ViraFEST assay). The method was PCR. The data were produced on an Illumina iSeq 100. DNA from cultured CD4+ T cells underwent TCR sequencing with the Oncomine TCR Beta short-read assay at the Johns Hopkins FTIC core. The public reads were reanalyzed by TCRdb: fastp trimming at Q25, MiXCR alignment, in-frame beta chains only. CDR3 protein sequences are deduplicated, and each keeps its most common genes and DNA. The sample table shows about 6,800 distinct CDR3 sequences, and about 25% are seen once. Over 7.5% of the sample belongs to the ten largest clones.

Sequences were derived from CD4+ T cells from blood, cultured in vitro, sampled after SARS-CoV-2 vaccination. These receptors originate from a human donor who had recovered from COVID-19.

By share, this clonotype counts as medium-sized (0.01 to 0.1%). The chain combines TRBV20-1 with TRBJ2-5; D not resolved. V shed 2 bases and J shed 5 bases, with 12 bases lying between them. This CDR3 is built from 13 residues. The germline gives CDR1 DFQATT, CDR2 SNEGSKA (reference sequence). CDR3 bases: TGCAGTGCTAGAAAGGGTTCGAGGGAGACCCAGTACTTC. Protein: CSARKGSRETQYF.

The J gene is TRBJ2-5, the V gene TRBV11-2; D not certain. Germline V gene data show CDR1 as SGHAT and CDR2 as FQNNGV. Trimming shortened V by 5 bases and J by 2 bases, and 18 bases separated the two germline ends. The CDR3 sequence is 16 residues long. Here the CDR3 reads CASSRLLTAVQETQYF. As DNA, the CDR3 is TGTGCCAGCAGCCGTCTCCTAACGGCGGTTCAAGAGACCCAGTACTTC.

Relative to its sample, this clonotype is medium-sized. J is TRBJ2-6 and V is TRBV10-3; TRBD1 or TRBD2 may be the D gene (5 bases each). The germline gives CDR1 ENHRY, CDR2 SYGVKD. V was shortened by 10 bases and J by 4 bases, with 14 bases between the two germline ends. CDR3 length: 14 residues. CDR3 sequence: CATGAGSGANVLTF. The CDR3 nucleotides read TGTGCCACCGGGGCCGGATCCGGGGCCAACGTCCTGACTTTC.

This clonotype has more than one count but fewer than ten. The gene calls are TRBV20-1 and TRBJ1-2; TRBD1 might be the D (6 bases). V was trimmed by 5 bases and J by 2 bases, leaving 18 bases between them. CDR1 DFQATT and CDR2 SNEGSKA come from the germline V gene (reference sequence). The CDR3 spans 15 residues. The CDR3 region has the DNA TGCAGTGCTCGGGAGGGGGGAAAACTCAACTATGGCTACACCTTC. It translates to CSAREGGKLNYGYTF.

This clonotype was observed a few times. The chain recombines TRBV5-4 with TRBJ2-7; unclear D gene. Looked up from germline, CDR1 is SGHNT and CDR2 is YYREEE (reference sequence). Trimming shortened V by 3 bases and J by 5 bases, and 15 bases separated the two germline ends. CDR3 length equals 14 residues. For the CDR3, the DNA is TGTGCCAGCAGCTCCGAGGTAAGGACCAACGAGCAGTACTTC. Amino acids: CASSSEVRTNEQYF.